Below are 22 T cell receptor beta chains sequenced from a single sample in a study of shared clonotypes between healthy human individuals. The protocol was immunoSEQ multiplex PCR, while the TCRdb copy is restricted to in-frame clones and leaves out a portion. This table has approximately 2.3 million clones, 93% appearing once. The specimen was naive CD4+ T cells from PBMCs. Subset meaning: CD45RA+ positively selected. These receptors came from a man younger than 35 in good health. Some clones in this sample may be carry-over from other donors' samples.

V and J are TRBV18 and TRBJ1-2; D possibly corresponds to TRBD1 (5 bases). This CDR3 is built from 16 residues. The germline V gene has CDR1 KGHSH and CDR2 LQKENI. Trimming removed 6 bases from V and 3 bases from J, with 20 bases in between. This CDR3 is CASSPVRQSIDYGYTF. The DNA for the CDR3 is TGTGCCAGCTCCCCGGTGAGACAGTCTATCGACTATGGCTACACCTTC.

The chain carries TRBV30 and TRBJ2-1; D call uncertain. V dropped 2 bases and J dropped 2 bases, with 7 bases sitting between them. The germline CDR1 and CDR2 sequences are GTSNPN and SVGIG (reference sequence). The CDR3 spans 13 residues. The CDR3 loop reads CAWSYGTYNEQFF. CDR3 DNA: TGTGCCTGGAGTTATGGGACCTACAATGAGCAGTTCTTC.

The CDR3 protein is CASSPSGLNQPQHF. The DNA of the CDR3 is TGTGCCAGCTCACCATCGGGACTCAATCAGCCCCAGCATTTT. The V call is TRBV18, the J call TRBJ1-5; weak D call: TRBD1 (5 bases). This CDR3 has 14 residues. Looked up from germline, CDR1 is KGHSH and CDR2 is LQKENI. V lost 2 bases and J 3 bases, leaving 8 bases between the germline ends.

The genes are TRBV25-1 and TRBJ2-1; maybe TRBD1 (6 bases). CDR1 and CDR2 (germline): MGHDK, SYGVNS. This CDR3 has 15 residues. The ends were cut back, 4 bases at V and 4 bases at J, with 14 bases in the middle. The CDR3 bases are TGTGCCAGCAGTGCCCCAGGGGACCTATACAATGAGCAGTTCTTC. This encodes CASSAPGDLYNEQFF.

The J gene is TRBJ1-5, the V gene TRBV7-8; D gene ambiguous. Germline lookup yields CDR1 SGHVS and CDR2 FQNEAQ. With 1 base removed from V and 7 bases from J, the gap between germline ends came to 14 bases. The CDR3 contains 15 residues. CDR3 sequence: CASSLGAAYGQPQHF. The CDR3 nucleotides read TGTGCCAGCAGCTTAGGCGCGGCCTACGGACAGCCCCAGCATTTT.

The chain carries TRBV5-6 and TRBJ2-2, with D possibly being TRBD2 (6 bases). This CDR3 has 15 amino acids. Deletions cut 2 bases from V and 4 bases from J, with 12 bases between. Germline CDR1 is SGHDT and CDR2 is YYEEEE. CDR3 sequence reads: CASSFRLVSTGELFF. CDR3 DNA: TGTGCCAGCAGCTTCCGACTAGTCAGCACCGGGGAGCTGTTTTTT.

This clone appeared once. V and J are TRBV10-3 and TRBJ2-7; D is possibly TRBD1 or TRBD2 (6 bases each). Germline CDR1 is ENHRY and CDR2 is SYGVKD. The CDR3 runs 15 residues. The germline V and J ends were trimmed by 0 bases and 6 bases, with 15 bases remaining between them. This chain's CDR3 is CAISESRGAGIEQYF. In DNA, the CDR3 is TGTGCCATCAGTGAGTCTAGGGGGGCAGGGATCGAGCAGTACTTC.

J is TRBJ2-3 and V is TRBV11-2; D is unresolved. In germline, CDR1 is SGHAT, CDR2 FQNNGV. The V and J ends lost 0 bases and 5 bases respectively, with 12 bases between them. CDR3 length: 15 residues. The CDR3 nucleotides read TGTGCCAGCAGCTTAGATGGCGGCTGGAGAGATACGCAGTATTTT. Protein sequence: CASSLDGGWRDTQYF.

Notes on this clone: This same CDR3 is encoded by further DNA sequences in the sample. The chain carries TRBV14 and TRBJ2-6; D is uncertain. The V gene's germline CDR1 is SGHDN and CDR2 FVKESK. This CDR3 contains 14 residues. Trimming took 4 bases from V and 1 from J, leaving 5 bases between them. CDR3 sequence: CASSPLSGANVLTF. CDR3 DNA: TGTGCCAGCAGCCCCCTGTCTGGGGCCAACGTCCTGACTTTC. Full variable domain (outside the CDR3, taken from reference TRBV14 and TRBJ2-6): EAGVTQFPSHSVIEKGQTVTLRCDPISGHDNLYWYRRVMGKEIKFLLHFVKESKQDESGMPNNRFLAERTGGTYSTLKVQPAELEDSGVYFCASSPLSGANVLTFGAGSRLTVL.

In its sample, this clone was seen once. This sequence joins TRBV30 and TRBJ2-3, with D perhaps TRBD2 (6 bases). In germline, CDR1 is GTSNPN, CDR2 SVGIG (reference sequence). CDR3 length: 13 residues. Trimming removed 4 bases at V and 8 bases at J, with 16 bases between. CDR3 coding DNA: TGTGCCTGGACCCTACAAGGAGGGACTACGCAGTATTTT. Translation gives CAWTLQGGTTQYF.

CDR3 in amino acids: CASSLRQPDGYTF. The CDR3 DNA sequence: TGTGCCAGCAGCCTACGACAGCCGGATGGCTACACCTTC. The chain has TRBV7-9 and TRBJ1-2, with D possibly matching TRBD1 (5 bases). The germline V and J ends were trimmed by 5 bases and 6 bases, with 13 bases remaining between them. The length of the CDR3 is 13 residues. The V gene's germline CDR1 is SEHNR and CDR2 FQNEAQ (reference sequence).

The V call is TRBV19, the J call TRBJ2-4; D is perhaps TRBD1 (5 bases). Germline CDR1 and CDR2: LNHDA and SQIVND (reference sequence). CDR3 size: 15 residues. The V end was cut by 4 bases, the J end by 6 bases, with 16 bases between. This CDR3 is CASSTGYLDGNIQYF. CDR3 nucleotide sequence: TGTGCCAGTAGTACAGGGTATCTGGACGGAAACATTCAGTACTTC.

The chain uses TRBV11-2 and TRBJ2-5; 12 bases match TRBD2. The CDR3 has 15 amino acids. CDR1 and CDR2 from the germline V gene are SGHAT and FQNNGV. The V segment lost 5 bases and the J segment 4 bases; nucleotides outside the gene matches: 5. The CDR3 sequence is CASSAKLAGGETQYF. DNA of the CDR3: TGTGCCAGCAGCGCAAAACTAGCGGGAGGAGAGACCCAGTACTTC.

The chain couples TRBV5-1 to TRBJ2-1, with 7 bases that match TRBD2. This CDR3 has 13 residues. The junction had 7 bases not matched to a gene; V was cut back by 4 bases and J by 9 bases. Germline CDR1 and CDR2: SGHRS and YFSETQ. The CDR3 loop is CASSTSGKVEQFF. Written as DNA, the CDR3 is TGCGCCAGCAGCACAAGCGGGAAGGTTGAGCAGTTCTTC.

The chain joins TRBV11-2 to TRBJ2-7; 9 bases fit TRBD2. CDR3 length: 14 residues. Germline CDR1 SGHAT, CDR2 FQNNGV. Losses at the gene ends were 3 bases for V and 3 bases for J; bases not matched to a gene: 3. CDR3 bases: TGTGCCAGCAGCTTGGGGCGGGAGGGCTACGAGCAGTACTTC. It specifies CASSLGREGYEQYF.

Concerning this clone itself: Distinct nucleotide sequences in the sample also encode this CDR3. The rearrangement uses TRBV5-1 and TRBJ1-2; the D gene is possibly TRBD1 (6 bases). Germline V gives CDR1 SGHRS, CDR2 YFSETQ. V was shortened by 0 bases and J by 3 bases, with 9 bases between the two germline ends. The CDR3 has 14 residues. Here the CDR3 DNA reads TGCGCCAGCAGCTTGGGGCAGGGGTACTATGGCTACACCTTC. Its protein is CASSLGQGYYGYTF. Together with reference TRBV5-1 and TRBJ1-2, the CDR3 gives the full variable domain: KAGVTQTPRYLIKTRGQQVTLSCSPISGHRSVSWYQQTPGQGLQFLFEYFSETQRNKGNFPGRFSGRQFSNSRSEMNVSTLELGDSALYLCASSLGQGYYGYTFGSGTRLTVV.

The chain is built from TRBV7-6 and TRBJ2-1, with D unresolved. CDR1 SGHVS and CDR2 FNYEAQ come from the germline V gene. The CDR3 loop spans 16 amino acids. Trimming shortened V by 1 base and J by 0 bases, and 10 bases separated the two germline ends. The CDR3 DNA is TGTGCCAGCAGCTTAGGATGGCTATCCTCCTACAATGAGCAGTTCTTC. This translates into CASSLGWLSSYNEQFF.

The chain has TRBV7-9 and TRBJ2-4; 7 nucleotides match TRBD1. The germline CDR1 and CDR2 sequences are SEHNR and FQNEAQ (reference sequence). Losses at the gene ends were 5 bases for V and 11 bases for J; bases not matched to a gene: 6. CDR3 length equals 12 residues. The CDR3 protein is CASSTQGRVQYF. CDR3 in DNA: TGTGCCAGCAGCACACAGGGGAGAGTTCAGTACTTC.

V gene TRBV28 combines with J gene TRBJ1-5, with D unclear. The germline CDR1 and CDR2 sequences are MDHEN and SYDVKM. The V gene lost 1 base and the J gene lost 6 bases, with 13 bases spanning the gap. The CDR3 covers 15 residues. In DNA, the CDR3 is TGTGCCAGCAGTTTATCCCCGGGTATGGCTCAGCCCCAGCATTTT. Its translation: CASSLSPGMAQPQHF. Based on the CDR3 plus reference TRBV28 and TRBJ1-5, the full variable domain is DVKVTQSSRYLVKRTGEKVFLECVQDMDHENMFWYRQDPGLGLRLIYFSYDVKMKEKGDIPEGYSVSREKKERFSLILESASTNQTSMYLCASSLSPGMAQPQHFGDGTRLSIL.

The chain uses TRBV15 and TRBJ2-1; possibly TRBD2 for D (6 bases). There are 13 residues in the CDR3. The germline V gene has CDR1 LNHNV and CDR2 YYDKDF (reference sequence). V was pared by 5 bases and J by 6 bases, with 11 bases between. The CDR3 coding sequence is TGTGCCACCAGCGGTAGACTAGGCAATGAGCAGTTCTTC. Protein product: CATSGRLGNEQFF. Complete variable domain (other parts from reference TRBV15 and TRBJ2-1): DAMVIQNPRYQVTQFGKPVTLSCSQTLNHNVMYWYQQKSSQAPKLLFHYYDKDFNNEADTPDNFQSRRPNTSFCFLDIRSPGLGDTAMYLCATSGRLGNEQFFGPGTRLTVL.

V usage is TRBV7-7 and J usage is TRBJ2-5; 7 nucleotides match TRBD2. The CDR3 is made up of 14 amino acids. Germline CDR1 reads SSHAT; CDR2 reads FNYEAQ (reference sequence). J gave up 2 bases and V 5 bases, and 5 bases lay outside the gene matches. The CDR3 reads CASSPVAGQETQYF. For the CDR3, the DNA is TGTGCCAGCAGCCCCGTAGCGGGTCAAGAGACCCAGTACTTC.

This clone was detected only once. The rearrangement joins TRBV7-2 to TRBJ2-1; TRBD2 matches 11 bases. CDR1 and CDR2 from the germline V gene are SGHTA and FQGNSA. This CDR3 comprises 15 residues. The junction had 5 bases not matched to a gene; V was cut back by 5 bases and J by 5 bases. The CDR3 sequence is CASSRRTSGHNEQFF. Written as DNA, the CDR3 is TGTGCCAGCAGCAGAAGGACTAGCGGGCACAATGAGCAGTTCTTC.